What follows are 7 T cell receptor beta chains derived from one specimen sequenced in a study of PD-L1 blockade in urothelial cancer. Time point defined: pretreatment peripheral blood. Sequencing used immunoSEQ multiplex PCR; TCRdb keeps in-frame clones, though not all of them. The sample includes some 46,000 clones, approximately 80% seen only once; the top ten take roughly 17%. Specimen: PBMCs, collected around atezolizumab (anti-PD-L1) treatment. The origin of the receptors is a man aged 60 to 75 with urothelial cancer.

The CDR3 here is CASSKDITEAFF. CDR3 nucleotides: TGTGCCAGCAGCAAGGACATCACTGAAGCTTTCTTT. The J gene is TRBJ1-1, the V gene TRBV21-1; whether TRBD1, the table's D call, matches the DNA was not checked. TRBV21-1 represents a pseudogene. CDR3 length: 12 amino acids.

The gene calls are TRBV11-2 and TRBJ2-2; 8 positions agree with TRBD2. Germline V gene lookup returns CDR1 SGHAT and CDR2 FQNNGV. V lost 5 bases to trimming and J lost 0 bases; unmatched junction nucleotides: 2. This CDR3 is 15 amino acids long. The CDR3 DNA reads TGTGCCAGCAGCCCGGGGGGGTCGAACACCGGGGAGCTGTTTTTT. Translated, it gives CASSPGGSNTGELFF.

The V call is TRBV7-6, the J call TRBJ2-2; no clear D. Germline assignment: CDR1 SGHVS and CDR2 FNYEAQ. The CDR3 is 12 amino acids. Trimming stripped 5 bases from V and 2 bases from J, with 3 bases between. The CDR3 DNA sequence: TGTGCCAGCAGCACAAACACCGGGGAGCTGTTTTTT. This gives the protein CASSTNTGELFF.

The chain has TRBV5-1 and TRBJ2-2; tentative D call: TRBD1 (8 bases). Germline V gene data show CDR1 as SGHRS and CDR2 as YFSETQ. The ends were cut back, 4 bases at V and 4 bases at J, with 20 bases in the middle. The CDR3 is 17 residues long. CDR3 region: CASSGGAGGAGTGELFF. Written as DNA, the CDR3 is TGCGCCAGCAGCGGGGGGGCAGGGGGCGCCGGCACCGGGGAGCTGTTTTTT.

This rearrangement joins TRBV19 to TRBJ2-1; no reliable D call. CDR3 length: 11 residues. The germline V gene has CDR1 LNHDA and CDR2 SQIVND (reference sequence). V was shortened by 4 bases and J by 9 bases, with 7 bases between the two germline ends. In DNA form, the CDR3 reads TGTGCCAGTAGTACAGGTGTTGAGCAGTTCTTC. Protein product: CASSTGVEQFF.

This chain connects TRBV6-1 to TRBJ2-3, with TRBD2 as a possible D gene (5 bases). The V end was cut by 5 bases, the J end by 2 bases, with 11 bases between. Germline loops: CDR1 MNHNS, CDR2 SASEGT. The CDR3 totals 14 residues. Here the CDR3 reads CASSRGSTTDTQYF. DNA for the CDR3: TGTGCCAGCAGTCGGGGATCGACCACAGATACGCAGTATTTT.

The genes are TRBV10-1 and TRBJ2-1; D is possibly TRBD2 (6 bases). Per the germline V gene, CDR1 is WNHNN and CDR2 is SYGVQD (reference sequence). The CDR3 spans 16 residues. Trimming took 0 bases from V and 3 from J, leaving 12 bases between them. CDR3 loop: CASSESIGSGYNEQFF. Written as DNA, the CDR3 is TGCGCCAGCAGTGAGTCAATCGGGAGCGGCTACAATGAGCAGTTCTTC.